These 3 T cell receptor beta chains share one sample of origin, sequenced in a study of cytomegalovirus exposure and HLA in healthy donors (TCRdb year 2017). The library came from the immunoSEQ multiplex PCR assay. A mixture of 60 forward primers for TCR Vbeta segments and 13 reverse primers for TCR Jbeta segments was used in the multiplex PCR. TCRdb took over this immuneACCESS table, retaining in-frame rearrangements with V and J assigned. Such tables are incomplete; in checked studies, under half of the missing clones stem from an unresolved V gene, and the remainder is unexplained. The sample table contains fewer than 180,000 clones; only one count was recorded for 55% to 70% of them. The ten top clones hold about 7.1% of the sample. Sequenced: PBMCs. Receptors were obtained from a woman aged 55-69 years in good health and CMV-seropositive.

V is TRBV18 and J is TRBJ2-3; a weak D match, TRBD2 (5 bases). Germline lookup yields CDR1 KGHSH and CDR2 LQKENI. V was trimmed by 0 bases and J by 0 bases, leaving 7 bases between them. The length of the CDR3 is 15 residues. The CDR3 region is CASSPPGGSTDTQYF. In DNA, the CDR3 is TGTGCCAGCTCACCACCGGGCGGGAGCACAGATACGCAGTATTTT.

The table lists this clone with a few counts. J is TRBJ2-2 and V is TRBV7-2, with 11 bases that match TRBD1. Unmatched junction bases numbered 11, after V lost 6 bases and J lost 5 bases. The germline gives CDR1 SGHTA, CDR2 FQGNSA. This CDR3 contains 17 residues. The CDR3 sequence is CASRLRTGTGGTGELFF. CDR3 sequence (DNA): TGTGCCAGCAGACTGCGGACCGGGACAGGGGGGACCGGGGAGCTGTTTTTT.

The sample holds a few counts of this clone. The V call is TRBV19, the J call TRBJ1-1, with D possibly TRBD1 on 5 matching bases. The CDR3 covers 15 residues. Trimming shortened V by 2 bases and J by 0 bases, and 10 bases separated the two germline ends. Germline CDR1 is LNHDA and CDR2 is SQIVND (reference sequence). The CDR3, as DNA: TGTGCCAGTAGTATAAGGGAGGGACTGAACACTGAAGCTTTCTTT. The encoded protein is CASSIREGLNTEAFF.